Reported below is one T cell receptor (beta chain). What it binds is not known. Nashville, Tennessee was home to all donors, each a Caucasian adult. The study separated CD4+ cells into CD45RA+ naive and CD45RA-negative memory subsets. This record comes from a study of shared clonotypes between healthy human individuals. Study results and limitations: Clonotypes not shared had lower generation probabilities than those common to all four donors.

From germline, CDR1 is MGHDK and CDR2 SYGVNS. The germline V and J ends were trimmed by 4 bases and 5 bases, with 15 bases remaining between them. The CDR3 is made up of 14 amino acids. Here immunoSEQ multiplex PCR was the method, and the copy in TCRdb shows in-frame clones only, minus some. The sample shows fewer than 3 million clones, 80% to 95% of them seen only once. Source material: naive CD4+ T cells from PBMCs. The subset denotes: CD45RA+ positively selected. The sequence came from a man aged 18 to 30 in good health. Some clones in this sample may be carry-over from other donors' samples. V and J are TRBV25-1 and TRBJ2-7, with D uncertain. CDR3: CASSGALGFNEQYF. In DNA, the CDR3 is TGTGCCAGCAGTGGGGCGTTGGGGTTCAACGAGCAGTACTTC.